This TCR beta chain was recorded in a study of early T cells in non-severe SARS-CoV-2 infection. The TCR library protocol attached unique molecular identifiers to the individual cDNA molecules. TCRdb re-derived calls from the 5' RACE reads in MiXCR, one entry per CDR3 protein. This table has fewer than 120,000 distinct CDR3 sequences, 10% to 15% appearing once. Deletions cut 0 bases from V and 5 bases from J, with 10 bases between. The CDR3 extends over 15 amino acids. CDR1 and CDR2 from the germline V gene are MNHEY and SVGAGI. This receptor was obtained from an adult who was a healthcare worker with PCR-confirmed SARS-CoV-2 infection or an uninfected control (not recorded which). Sequenced here: whole blood, sampled at baseline. The chain employs TRBV6-5 and TRBJ2-2; possibly TRBD1 or TRBD2 for D (6 bases each). CDR3 nucleotides: TGTGCCAGCAGTTACTCGAAGGGGGGAACCGGGGAGCTGTTTTTT. It codes for CASSYSKGGTGELFF.